Below, 16 T cell receptor beta chains from the same sample are listed, as sequenced in a study of blood T cell repertoires in COVID-19. Only in-frame clones appear in the TCRdb table, and some are missing; sequencing was by immunoSEQ multiplex PCR. Of approximately 240,000 clones in the sample, around 90% were seen once. Sequencing input: peripheral blood. These TCRs come from a man aged 25 to 45 with COVID-19, enrolled during active disease.

In its sample, this clone was seen once. V is TRBV4-1 and J is TRBJ1-2; TRBD1 aligns across 8 bases. The V and J ends lost 1 base and 0 bases, in that order; junction bases with no gene match: 10. This CDR3 has 18 residues. Germline-derived CDR1 and CDR2 are MGHRA and YSYEKL. The CDR3 protein is CASSQAETGVQANYGYTF. CDR3 sequence (DNA): TGCGCCAGCAGCCAAGCGGAGACAGGGGTTCAAGCTAACTATGGCTACACCTTC.

The gene calls are TRBV7-9 and TRBJ1-2, with 7 bases identical to TRBD1. Trimming removed 5 bases from V and 2 bases from J; junction bases left unmatched: 8. This CDR3 region has 15 residues. Germline V gives CDR1 SEHNR, CDR2 FQNEAQ (reference sequence). In nucleotides, the CDR3 is TGTGCCAGCAGCCTGGACAGGTCAGCCAACTATGGCTACACCTTC. Its translation is CASSLDRSANYGYTF.

The rearrangement joins TRBV5-1 to TRBJ1-1, with a possible D match to TRBD1 (6 bases). The V end lost 4 bases, the J end lost 5 bases, and 18 bases lay between the germline ends. CDR3 length equals 15 residues. CDR1 and CDR2 (germline): SGHRS, YFSETQ. The CDR3 sequence: CASSPGRGPQTEAFF. DNA for the CDR3: TGCGCCAGCAGCCCGGGCAGGGGTCCCCAAACTGAAGCTTTCTTT.

V is TRBV5-6 and J is TRBJ2-1; D is perhaps TRBD1 (6 bases). Per germline, CDR1 SGHDT and CDR2 YYEEEE. The CDR3 has 13 amino acids. V lost 2 bases to trimming and J lost 8 bases, with 11 bases between them. The CDR3 region has the DNA TGTGCCAGCAGCTTCATACAGGGCCATGAGCAGTTCTTC. This sequence encodes CASSFIQGHEQFF.

This chain connects TRBV19 to TRBJ1-2; D perhaps matches TRBD1 (6 bases). Germline CDR1 and CDR2: LNHDA and SQIVND (reference sequence). V was shortened by 1 base and J by 2 bases, with 17 bases between the two germline ends. The CDR3 consists of 17 residues. This CDR3 reads CASSIGFDRTANYGYTF. The CDR3, as DNA: TGTGCCAGTAGTATAGGGTTCGACAGGACGGCCAACTATGGCTACACCTTC.

V and J are TRBV27 and TRBJ2-1; possible D gene TRBD2, 6 bases. Trimming cost V 3 bases and J 10 bases, with 13 bases left between them. The CDR3 has 13 residues. Germline loops: CDR1 MNHEY, CDR2 SMNVEV (reference sequence). CDR3 loop: CASSFDVGGEQFF. CDR3 nucleotides: TGTGCCAGCAGTTTCGATGTCGGGGGAGAGCAGTTCTTC.

V and J are TRBV9 and TRBJ2-1; 13 bases are a match to TRBD2. V lost 3 bases, J lost 7 bases, and 4 bases stayed unmatched. Germline values: CDR1 SGDLS, CDR2 YYNGEE. The length of the CDR3 is 15 residues. CDR3 nucleotide sequence: TGTGCCAGCAGCGACACTAGCGGGGGGGCAAATGAGCAGTTCTTC. It encodes CASSDTSGGANEQFF.

The rearrangement uses TRBV5-4 and TRBJ1-1; 10 bases are shared with TRBD1. This CDR3 comprises 15 residues. Germline V gives CDR1 SGHNT, CDR2 YYREEE (reference sequence). The V gene end was trimmed by 4 bases and the J gene end by 3 bases; junction bases not matched to a gene: 6. In DNA form, the CDR3 reads TGTGCCAGCAGCGATGGGACAGGGGCATACACTGAAGCTTTCTTT. It codes for CASSDGTGAYTEAFF.

V gene TRBV9 combines with J gene TRBJ2-1; D is uncertain. CDR1 is SGDLS and CDR2 is YYNGEE in the germline V gene. The CDR3 runs to 16 residues. V was trimmed by 0 bases and J by 0 bases, leaving 10 bases between them. The CDR3 DNA follows: TGTGCCAGCAGCGTAGACCCAGGTCCCTCCTACAATGAGCAGTTCTTC. Amino acid sequence: CASSVDPGPSYNEQFF.

The J gene is TRBJ1-2, the V gene TRBV30, with D tentatively TRBD1 (6 bases). CDR1 and CDR2 (germline): GTSNPN, SVGIG (reference sequence). The CDR3 covers 12 residues. The V end was cut by 4 bases, the J end by 4 bases, with 10 bases between. CDR3 sequence reads: CAWTTGLYGYTF. The CDR3, as DNA: TGTGCCTGGACGACAGGACTCTATGGCTACACCTTC.

The chain is built from TRBV7-6 and TRBJ2-1; TRBD2 matches at 11 bases. This CDR3 contains 17 residues. Germline-derived CDR1 and CDR2 are SGHVS and FNYEAQ. V shed 2 bases and J 2 bases; nucleotides not matched to a gene: 5. Here the CDR3 DNA reads TGTGCCAGCAGCTTACCGACTAGCGGGGTAACCTACAATGAGCAGTTCTTC. Translated, it gives CASSLPTSGVTYNEQFF.

The chain has TRBV25-1 and TRBJ2-3; 7 bases align to TRBD2. Germline trimming cut 2 bases from V and 0 bases from J; bases unmatched to any gene: 5. The length of the CDR3 is 16 residues. CDR1 MGHDK and CDR2 SYGVNS come from the germline V gene. CDR3 coding DNA: TGTGCCAGCAGTGAACGTGCTAGCGGTAGCACAGATACGCAGTATTTT. Its protein is CASSERASGSTDTQYF.

This sequence joins TRBV6-5 and TRBJ2-5; D is undetermined. Germline values: CDR1 MNHEY, CDR2 SVGAGI. This CDR3 region has 15 residues. V was cut by 2 bases and J by 2 bases, with 12 bases left in between. The CDR3 loop is CASSYRSVRQETQYF. In DNA form, the CDR3 reads TGTGCCAGCAGTTACAGGTCGGTCAGGCAAGAGACCCAGTACTTC.

This sequence joins TRBV7-9 and TRBJ2-5; no reliable D call. CDR3 length: 12 residues. Germline V gene lookup returns CDR1 SEHNR and CDR2 FQNEAQ (reference sequence). V was shortened by 3 bases and J by 10 bases, with 12 bases between the two germline ends. The CDR3: CASSLGLLIQYF. The CDR3 DNA follows: TGTGCCAGCAGCTTGGGCCTTCTCATCCAGTACTTC.

J is TRBJ1-1 and V is TRBV19; D not certain. Trimming took off 6 bases at V and 1 base at J, with 15 bases between the two ends. CDR1 is LNHDA, CDR2 SQIVND, per germline (reference sequence). There are 15 residues in the CDR3. CDR3: CASSPVSRGNTEAFF. CDR3 bases: TGTGCCAGTAGCCCGGTTTCTCGGGGGAACACTGAAGCTTTCTTT.

J is TRBJ2-7 and V is TRBV5-5; TRBD1 matches at 10 bases. This CDR3 contains 15 residues. V lost 0 bases, J lost 7 bases, and 7 bases stayed unmatched. CDR1 and CDR2 from the germline V gene are SGHKS and YYEKEE (reference sequence). The CDR3 DNA reads TGTGCCAGCAGCTTGGAAGGGACAGGGGTGTGGGAGCAGTACTTC. Translation gives CASSLEGTGVWEQYF.